The T cell receptor (beta chain) described here comes from a study of response to subunit inactivated influenza vaccine. TCRdb reanalysed the RT-PCR reads using MiXCR and keeps one entry per CDR3 protein. The table shows approximately 700,000 distinct CDR3 sequences, with 15% to 19% occurring only once. To note about this clonotype: Its target is not known.

Whole-study results and caveats: The authors offered the suggestion that each seasonal influenza vaccination recruits few new T cells.

This CDR3 is 18 amino acids long. CDR1 MNHEY and CDR2 SVGEGT come from the germline V gene. Trimming removed 4 bases at V and 5 bases at J, with 27 bases between. The source of this sequence is a man in his fifties or sixties who received an inactivated influenza vaccine. This chain connects TRBV6-2 or TRBV6-3 to TRBJ2-7, with a weak D call TRBD1 (6 bases). The material sequenced was PBMCs from blood, taken roughly 13 days after vaccination. The CDR3 DNA reads as TGTGCCAGCAGTTTCTCATACCCTCAGGGGTGGGTCGGCGACGAGCAGTACTTC. It translates to CASSFSYPQGWVGDEQYF.